This TCR beta chain was sequenced in a study of Graves' ophthalmopathy and Graves' hyperthyroidism. Overall study: In this cohort's terms, stable hyperthyroidism meant no ophthalmopathy by 18 months of follow-up.

Hyperthyroidism patients had new diagnoses, durations under 2 months, and ages of 18 to 65. Certain patients were not enrolled. These were patients with other autoimmune diseases, uncontrolled infections, pregnancy or lactation. Amplification of TCR beta CDR3 regions used RNA transcripts. HTBI-primed first-round RT-PCR preceded second-round multiplex PCR. TCRdb independently ran MiXCR on the multiplex PCR reads; one entry per CDR3 protein. This sample has roughly 600,000 distinct CDR3 sequences, with about two fifths found just once. The CDR3 consists of 15 residues. V was clipped by 5 bases and J by 3 bases, with 16 bases between them. Study-wide points: Thyroid clonotypes that were expanded above 0.001 frequency mostly also appeared in blood.

This clonotype came up many times. The antigen is unknown. The specimen sequenced was peripheral blood or thyroid tissue (not recorded which). The source is an adult man with Graves' hyperthyroidism. The V gene is TRBV12-3 or TRBV12-4, the J gene TRBJ2-5, with D tentatively TRBD1 (5 bases). The CDR3 reads CASSRTQGWKETQYF. The CDR3 DNA reads as TGTGCCAGCAGTAGGACCCAGGGTTGGAAAGAGACCCAGTACTTC.